The rows below give T cell receptor beta chains drawn from one sample of a study of cytomegalovirus exposure and HLA in healthy donors. TCRdb's copy holds only in-frame clones and misses some; the assay was immunoSEQ multiplex PCR. The data hold about 280,000 clones, with 80% to 90% observed a single time. The source material was PBMCs. Receptor source: a woman younger than 30 in good health and CMV-seronegative. Each CDR3 is given with its conserved first and last residue. D genes are given only for firm matches. Clone size is given for some rows only: seen once, a few or many times, or a class if the clone is expanded.

size: -; J: TRBJ1-2; length: 15; V: TRBV27; D: -; CDR3: CASSPQLITENGYTF; DNA: TGTGCCAGCAGTCCACAATTAATCACAGAGAATGGCTACACCTTC
size: -; J: TRBJ1-2; length: 14; V: TRBV2; D: -; CDR3: CASRGDTSNYGYTF; DNA: TGTGCCAGCAGGGGGGACACTTCTAACTATGGCTACACCTTC
size: -; J: TRBJ2-4; length: 16; V: TRBV6-1; D: TRBD1; CDR3: CASSGFEGAEKNIQYF; DNA: TGTGCCAGCAGTGGGTTTGAGGGGGCAGAAAAAAACATTCAGTACTTC
size: -; J: TRBJ1-2; length: 17; V: TRBV10-2; D: TRBD1; CDR3: CASSEPDRGAPNYGYTF; DNA: TGCGCCAGCAGTGAACCCGACAGGGGTGCCCCTAACTATGGCTACACCTTC
size: -; J: TRBJ1-4; length: 15; V: TRBV5-6; D: -; CDR3: CASSFMLGNNEKLFF; DNA: TGTGCCAGCAGCTTTATGCTGGGCAATAATGAAAAACTGTTTTTT
size: few; J: TRBJ2-3; length: 14; V: TRBV7-9; D: -; CDR3: CASSLDRAPDTQYF; DNA: TGTGCCAGCAGCTTAGACAGGGCCCCAGATACGCAGTATTTT
size: -; J: TRBJ2-1; length: 15; V: TRBV4-3; D: TRBD1; CDR3: CASRTGSSVVHEQFF; DNA: TGCGCCAGCAGGACAGGGAGTTCGGTAGTGCATGAGCAGTTCTTC
size: -; J: TRBJ2-5; length: 15; V: TRBV27; D: TRBD2; CDR3: CASSSPFLRGGTQYF; DNA: TGTGCCAGCAGTTCCCCCTTCCTGCGGGGGGGCACCCAGTACTTC
size: once; J: TRBJ2-5; length: 16; V: TRBV29-1; D: -; CDR3: CSIAQIGGGRRETQYF; DNA: TGCAGCATCGCCCAAATAGGGGGCGGGAGGAGAGAGACCCAGTACTTC
size: -; J: TRBJ1-1; length: 13; V: TRBV6-5; D: -; CDR3: CASSYQLNTEAFF; DNA: TGTGCCAGCAGTTACCAGTTGAACACTGAAGCTTTCTTT
size: -; J: TRBJ2-1; length: 16; V: TRBV30; D: TRBD2; CDR3: CAWSPRLAGEVREQFF; DNA: TGTGCCTGGAGTCCTCGACTAGCGGGGGAGGTAAGGGAGCAGTTCTTC
size: -; J: TRBJ1-2; length: 12; V: TRBV30; D: -; CDR3: CGAEGPTYGYTF; DNA: TGTGGGGCGGAGGGGCCTACCTATGGCTACACCTTC
size: -; J: TRBJ2-7; length: 13; V: TRBV4-3; D: -; CDR3: CASSQEKLYEQYF; DNA: TGCGCCAGCAGCCAAGAAAAGCTATACGAGCAGTACTTC
size: -; J: TRBJ2-1; length: 13; V: TRBV6-1; D: -; CDR3: CASRGTFYNEQFF; DNA: TGTGCCAGCAGGGGGACATTTTACAATGAGCAGTTCTTC
size: -; J: TRBJ2-7; length: 15; V: TRBV6-1; D: -; CDR3: CASRGLGQGGSEQYF; DNA: TGTGCCAGCAGGGGACTTGGACAGGGAGGGAGCGAGCAGTACTTC
size: -; J: TRBJ2-1; length: 15; V: TRBV18; D: TRBD1; CDR3: CASSRTGSSYNEQFF; DNA: TGTGCCAGCTCTCGGACAGGGAGCTCCTACAATGAGCAGTTCTTC
size: -; J: TRBJ2-3; length: 17; V: TRBV11-3; D: -; CDR3: CASSLGTGGDATDTQYF; DNA: TGTGCCAGCAGCTTAGGTACAGGGGGGGACGCCACAGATACGCAGTATTTT
size: -; J: TRBJ2-1; length: 14; V: TRBV7-3; D: TRBD2; CDR3: CASSLRSGGHEQFF; DNA: TGTGCCAGCAGCTTACGAAGCGGGGGCCATGAGCAGTTCTTC
size: -; J: TRBJ1-4; length: 15; V: TRBV9; D: -; CDR3: CASSVQGTDNEKLFF; DNA: TGTGCCAGCAGCGTTCAGGGAACCGATAATGAAAAACTGTTTTTT
size: -; J: TRBJ2-7; length: 18; V: TRBV28; D: TRBD1; CDR3: CASSLWDRGRVFSYEQYF; DNA: TGTGCCAGCAGTTTATGGGACAGGGGAAGGGTATTCTCCTACGAGCAGTACTTC
size: -; J: TRBJ1-3; length: 16; V: TRBV27; D: -; CDR3: CASSLSPFNSGNTIYF; DNA: TGTGCCAGCAGTTTATCCCCCTTTAACTCTGGAAACACCATATATTTT
size: -; J: TRBJ2-5; length: 16; V: TRBV6-5; D: TRBD2; CDR3: CASSYAGLAGAETQYF; DNA: TGTGCCAGCAGTTACGCCGGACTAGCGGGGGCGGAGACCCAGTACTTC
size: -; J: TRBJ1-6; length: 15; V: TRBV4-3; D: -; CDR3: CASSQVGPRNSPLHF; DNA: TGCGCCAGCAGCCAAGTGGGGCCACGGAATTCACCCCTCCACTTT
size: -; J: TRBJ1-3; length: 14; V: TRBV29-1; D: TRBD1; CDR3: CSGSTGGSGNTIYF; DNA: TGCAGCGGATCGACAGGGGGCTCTGGAAACACCATATATTTT
size: -; J: TRBJ2-6; length: 17; V: TRBV27; D: TRBD1; CDR3: CASSLGTGQSGANVLTF; DNA: TGTGCCAGCAGTTTAGGGACAGGGCAGTCTGGGGCCAACGTCCTGACTTTC
size: -; J: TRBJ2-2; length: 16; V: TRBV4-3; D: TRBD1; CDR3: CASSQAGGFDTGELFF; DNA: TGCGCCAGCAGCCAAGCAGGGGGCTTCGACACCGGGGAGCTGTTTTTT
size: -; J: TRBJ1-5; length: 14; V: TRBV28; D: -; CDR3: CASSSHGSNQPQHF; DNA: TGTGCCAGCAGTTCCCACGGGAGCAATCAGCCCCAGCATTTT
size: few; J: TRBJ2-7; length: 13; V: TRBV27; D: TRBD1; CDR3: CASSLGGQDEQYF; DNA: TGTGCCAGCAGTTTAGGGGGACAGGACGAGCAGTACTTC
size: -; J: TRBJ1-5; length: 18; V: TRBV19; D: -; CDR3: CASSIAQQGPSSNQPQHF; DNA: TGTGCCAGTAGTATAGCTCAGCAGGGTCCTTCTAGCAATCAGCCCCAGCATTTT
size: -; J: TRBJ2-7; length: 17; V: TRBV18; D: TRBD2; CDR3: CASSTTTGTSDSYEQYF; DNA: TGTGCCAGCTCAACCACGACCGGGACTAGCGACTCCTACGAGCAGTACTTC